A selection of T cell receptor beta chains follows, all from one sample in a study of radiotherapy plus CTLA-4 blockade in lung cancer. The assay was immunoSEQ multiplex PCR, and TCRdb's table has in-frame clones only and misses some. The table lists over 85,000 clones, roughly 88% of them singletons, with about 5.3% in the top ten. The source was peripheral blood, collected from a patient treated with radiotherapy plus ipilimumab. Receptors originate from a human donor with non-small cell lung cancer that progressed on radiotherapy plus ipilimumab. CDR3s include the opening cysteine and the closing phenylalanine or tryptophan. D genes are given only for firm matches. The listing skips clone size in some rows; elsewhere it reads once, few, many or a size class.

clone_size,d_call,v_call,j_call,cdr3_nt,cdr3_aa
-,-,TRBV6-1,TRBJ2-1,TGTGCCAGCAGTTCTGGAAGGAGGGGGGGGGATGAGCAGTTCTTC,CASSSGRRGGDEQFF
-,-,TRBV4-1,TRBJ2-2,TGCGCCAGCAGCCAAGATAATCCAACAGGTACCTACACCGGGGAGCTGTTTTTT,CASSQDNPTGTYTGELFF
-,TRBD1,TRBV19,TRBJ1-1,TGTGCCAGTAGTACCCCAGGGGGTTGGCCTGAAGCTTTCTTT,CASSTPGGWPEAFF
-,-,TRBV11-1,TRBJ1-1,TGTACCAGCAGCTTAGTGGCAGGCATGACGGCTGAAGCTTTCTTT,CTSSLVAGMTAEAFF
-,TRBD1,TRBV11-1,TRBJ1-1,TGTGCCAGCAGCCCCGGAGCAGGGGGTCCAATGCACACTGAAGCTTTCTTT,CASSPGAGGPMHTEAFF
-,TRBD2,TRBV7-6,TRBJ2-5,TGTGCCAGCAGCTTATTAGCGGGAGACCAAGAGACCCAGTACTTC,CASSLLAGDQETQYF
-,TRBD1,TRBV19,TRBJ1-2,TGTGCCAGTAGTCCTACAGGGGGCAACTATGGCTACACCTTC,CASSPTGGNYGYTF
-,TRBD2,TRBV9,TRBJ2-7,TGTGCCAGCAGCGAGTCCCCTAGCGGGAGTCTGACCGAGCAGTACTTC,CASSESPSGSLTEQYF
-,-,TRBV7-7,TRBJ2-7,TGTGCTAGCAGCTTAGCGCTCAACTACGAGCAGTACTTC,CASSLALNYEQYF
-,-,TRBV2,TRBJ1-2,TGTGCCAGCAGTGAGGGCAGATACTATGGCTACACCTTC,CASSEGRYYGYTF
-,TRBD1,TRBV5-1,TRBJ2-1,TGCGCCAGCCGCGGGACAGGGGTTTACAATGAGCAGTTCTTC,CASRGTGVYNEQFF
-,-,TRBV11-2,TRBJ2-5,TGTGCCAGCAGCTTACTCGGGATAAGCCAGACCCAGTACTTC,CASSLLGISQTQYF
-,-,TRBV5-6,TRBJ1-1,TGTGCCAGCAGCTTGGGACTGGTGAACACTGAAGCTTTCTTT,CASSLGLVNTEAFF
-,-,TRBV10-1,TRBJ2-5,TGCGCCAGCAGTGACCAGGGGATGAAGACCCAGTACTTC,CASSDQGMKTQYF
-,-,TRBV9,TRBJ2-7,TGTGCCAGCAGCGTAAACCCATTGGGTACCTACGAGCAGTACTTC,CASSVNPLGTYEQYF
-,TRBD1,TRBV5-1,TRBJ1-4,TGCGCCAGCAGCATTTCAGGGGGCTTGAATGAAAAACTGTTTTTT,CASSISGGLNEKLFF
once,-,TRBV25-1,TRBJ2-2,TGTGCCAGCAGTGATACTAGATCGAACACCGGGGAGCTGTTTTTT,CASSDTRSNTGELFF
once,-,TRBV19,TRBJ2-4,TGTGCCAGTAGTATTCGCCCCCCGACCGCTCCCTTAGCCAAAAACATTCAGTACTTC,CASSIRPPTAPLAKNIQYF
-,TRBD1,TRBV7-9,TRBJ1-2,TGTGCCAGCAGATTCAAGGGGGCGGATGGCTACACCTTC,CASRFKGADGYTF
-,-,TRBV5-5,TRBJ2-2,TGTGCCAGCAGCCCGGGTGGGCTAGTGGTCGGGGAGCTGTTTTTT,CASSPGGLVVGELFF
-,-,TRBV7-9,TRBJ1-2,TGTGCCAGCAGCTTCCACGGGGGGGACTATGGCTACACCTTC,CASSFHGGDYGYTF
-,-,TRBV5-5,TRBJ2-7,TGTGCCAGCAGTCCAACGGACGTCTACTACGAGCAGTACTTC,CASSPTDVYYEQYF
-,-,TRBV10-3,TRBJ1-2,TGTGCCATCAGTGAGTCGGGGGATGGCTACACCTTC,CAISESGDGYTF
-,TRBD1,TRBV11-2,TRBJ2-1,TGTGCCAGCAGCTTAACCGGGACAGGGGGAAGGTATGAGCAGTTCTTC,CASSLTGTGGRYEQFF
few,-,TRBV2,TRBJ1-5,TGTGCCAGCAGTGGGGGACGGAGCAATCAGCCCCAGCATTTT,CASSGGRSNQPQHF
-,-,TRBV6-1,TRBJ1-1,TGTGCCAGCAGCCGGGACACCTCGAACACTGAAGCTTTCTTT,CASSRDTSNTEAFF